This TCR beta chain was captured in a study of OX40 agonist ivuxolimab in advanced cancers. Study as a whole: Patients were approximately 80% male with ages roughly 23 to 85, mean roughly 55. Partial responses were recorded for three patients, including one with hepatocellular carcinoma and two with cutaneous melanoma.

Method: immunoSEQ multiplex PCR; TCRdb's copy keeps in-frame clones and lacks some. This sample has fewer than 15,000 clones; about 88% occur once, and the top ten carry 65% to 70%. Note on this clone: Its target is unknown.

Study-wide results and limits: Part of the nonresponder group also had normalized T-cell clonal expansion that was low.

The germline V gene has CDR1 SNHLY and CDR2 FYNNEI. V was trimmed by 3 bases and J by 3 bases, leaving 9 bases between them. The CDR3 spans 13 residues. Patients were excluded for autoimmune disease history or systemic immunosuppression. The starting material was CD4+ or CD8+ T cells sorted from blood, obtained in a trial of the OX40 agonist ivuxolimab. The sequence came from an adult with an advanced solid tumor such as melanoma, head and neck, liver or kidney cancer. The chain joins TRBV2 to TRBJ2-7; D is unclear. The chain's CDR3 is CASSDRLHYEQYF. The CDR3 nucleotides read TGTGCCAGCAGTGATAGGCTTCACTACGAGCAGTACTTC. The full variable domain, its missing parts supplied by reference TRBV2 and TRBJ2-7, is EPEVTQTPSHQVTQMGQEVILRCVPISNHLYFYWYRQILGQKVEFLVSFYNNEISEKSEIFDDQFSVERPDGSNFTLKIRSTKLEDSAMYFCASSDRLHYEQYFGPGTRLTVT.